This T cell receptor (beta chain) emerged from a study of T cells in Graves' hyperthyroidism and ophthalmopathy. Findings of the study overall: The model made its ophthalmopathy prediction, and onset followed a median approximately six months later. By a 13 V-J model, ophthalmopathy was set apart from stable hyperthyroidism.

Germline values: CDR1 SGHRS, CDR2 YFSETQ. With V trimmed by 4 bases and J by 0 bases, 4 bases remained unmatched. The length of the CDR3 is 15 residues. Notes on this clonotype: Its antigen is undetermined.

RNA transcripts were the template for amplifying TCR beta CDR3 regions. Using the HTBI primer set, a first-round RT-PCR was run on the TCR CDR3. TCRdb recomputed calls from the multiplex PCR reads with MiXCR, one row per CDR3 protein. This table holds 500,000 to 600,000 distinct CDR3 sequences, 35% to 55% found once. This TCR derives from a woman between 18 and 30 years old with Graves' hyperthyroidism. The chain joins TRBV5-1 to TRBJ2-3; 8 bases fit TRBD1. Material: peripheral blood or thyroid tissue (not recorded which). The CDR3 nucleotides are TGCGCCAGCAGCCGAGGGACAGGAAGCACAGATACGCAGTATTTT. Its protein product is CASSRGTGSTDTQYF.